This T cell receptor beta chain appears in the sequencing data of a study of early T cells in non-severe SARS-CoV-2 infection. Notes on the study in general: Private and CD4 specificities were missed by VDJdb matching, skewed to anti-spike CD8.

Germline V lookup: CDR1 SGHAT, CDR2 FQNNGV. The V gene lost 7 bases and the J gene lost 0 bases, with 10 bases spanning the gap. The CDR3 is made up of 15 amino acids. This clonotype was counted many times. Its specificity is not known. Using its own MiXCR run on the 5' RACE reads, TCRdb lists one record per CDR3 protein. This table holds 85,000 to 100,000 distinct CDR3 sequences, approximately 10% found once. The receptor was derived from an adult who was a healthcare worker with PCR-confirmed SARS-CoV-2 infection or an uninfected control (not recorded which). The chain employs TRBV11-2 and TRBJ2-6; D not certain. The sequences come from whole blood, collected at baseline. The CDR3 loop is CASTLLISGANVLTF. DNA of the CDR3: TGTGCCAGCACCTTGTTAATCTCTGGGGCCAACGTCCTGACTTTC. Drawing the rest from reference TRBV11-2 and TRBJ2-6, the complete variable domain is EAGVAQSPRYKIIEKRQSVAFWCNPISGHATLYWYQQILGQGPKLLIQFQNNGVVDDSQLPKDRFSAERLKGVDSTLKIQPAKLEDSAVYLCASTLLISGANVLTFGAGSRLTVL.